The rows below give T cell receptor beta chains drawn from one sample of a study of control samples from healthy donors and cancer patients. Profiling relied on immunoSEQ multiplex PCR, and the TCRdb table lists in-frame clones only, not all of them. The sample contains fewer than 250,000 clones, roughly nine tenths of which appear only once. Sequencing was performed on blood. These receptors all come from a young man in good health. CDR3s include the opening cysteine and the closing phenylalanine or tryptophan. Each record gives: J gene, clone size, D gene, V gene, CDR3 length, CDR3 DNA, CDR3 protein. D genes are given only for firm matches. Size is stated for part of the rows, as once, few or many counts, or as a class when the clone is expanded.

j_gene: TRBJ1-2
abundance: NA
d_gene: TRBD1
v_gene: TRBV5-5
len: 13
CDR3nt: TGTGCCAGCAGCGCGACAGGGTACTATGGCTACACCTTC
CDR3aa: CASSATGYYGYTF

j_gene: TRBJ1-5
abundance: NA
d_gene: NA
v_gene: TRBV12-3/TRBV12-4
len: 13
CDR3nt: TGTGCCAGCAGTTCACAGAGCAATCAGCCCCAGCATTTT
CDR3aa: CASSSQSNQPQHF

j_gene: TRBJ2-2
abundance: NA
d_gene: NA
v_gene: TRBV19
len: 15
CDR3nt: TGTGCCAGTAGTATTGCCGTATTAAACACCGGGGAGCTGTTTTTT
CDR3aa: CASSIAVLNTGELFF

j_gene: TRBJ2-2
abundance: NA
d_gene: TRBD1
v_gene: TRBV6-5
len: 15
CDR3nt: TGTGCCAGCACCAGTGACAGGGGGCACACCGGGGAGCTGTTTTTT
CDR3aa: CASTSDRGHTGELFF

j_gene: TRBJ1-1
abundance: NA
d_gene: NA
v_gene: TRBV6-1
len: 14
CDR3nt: TGTGCCAGCAGTGAAACAGGAATGAACACTGAAGCTTTCTTT
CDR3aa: CASSETGMNTEAFF

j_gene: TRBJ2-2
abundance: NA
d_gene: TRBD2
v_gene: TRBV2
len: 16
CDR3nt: TGTGCCAGCAGCAGGGTCGGCAGGGAGGGCACCGGGGAGCTGTTTTTT
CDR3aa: CASSRVGREGTGELFF

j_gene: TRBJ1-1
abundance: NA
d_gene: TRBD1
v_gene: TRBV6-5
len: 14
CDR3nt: TGTGCCAGCACCAAACAGGGGGCAGGAACTGAAGCTTTCTTT
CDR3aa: CASTKQGAGTEAFF

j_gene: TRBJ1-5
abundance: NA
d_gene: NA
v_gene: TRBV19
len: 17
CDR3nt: TGTGCCAGTAGTAAGGGAACCGGGCCTTATAGCAATCAGCCCCAGCATTTT
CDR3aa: CASSKGTGPYSNQPQHF

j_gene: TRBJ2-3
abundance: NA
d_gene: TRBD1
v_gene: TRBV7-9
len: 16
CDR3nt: TGTGCCAGCAGCTTAGCGCAGGGGGCAGTTGGAGATACGCAGTATTTT
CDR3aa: CASSLAQGAVGDTQYF

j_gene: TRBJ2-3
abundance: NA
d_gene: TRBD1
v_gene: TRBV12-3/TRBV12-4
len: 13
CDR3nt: TGTGCCAGCGGGACAGGGGGGCCAGATACGCAGTATTTT
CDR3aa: CASGTGGPDTQYF

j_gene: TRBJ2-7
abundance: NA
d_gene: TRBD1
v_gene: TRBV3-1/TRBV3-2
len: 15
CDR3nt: TGTGCCAGCAGCCAACGACAGGGGGCTGTGTACGAGCAGTACTTC
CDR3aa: CASSQRQGAVYEQYF

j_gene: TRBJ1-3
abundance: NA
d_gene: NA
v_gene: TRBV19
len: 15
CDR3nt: TGTGCCAGTAGTATAGATCTGTACACTGGAAACACCATATATTTT
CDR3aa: CASSIDLYTGNTIYF

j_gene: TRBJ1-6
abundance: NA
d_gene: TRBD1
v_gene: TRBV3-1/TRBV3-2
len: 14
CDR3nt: TGTGCCAGCAGCCTCGGACAGGGACATTCACCCCTCCACTTT
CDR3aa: CASSLGQGHSPLHF

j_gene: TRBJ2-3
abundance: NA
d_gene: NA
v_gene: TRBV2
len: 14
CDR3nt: TGTGCCAGCAGTGATGACAGCGGGCGAGATACGCAGTATTTT
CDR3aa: CASSDDSGRDTQYF

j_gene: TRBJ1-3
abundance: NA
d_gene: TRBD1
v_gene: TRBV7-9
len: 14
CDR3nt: TGTGCCAGCAGACCCGACAGGGTAGGAAACACCATATATTTT
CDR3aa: CASRPDRVGNTIYF

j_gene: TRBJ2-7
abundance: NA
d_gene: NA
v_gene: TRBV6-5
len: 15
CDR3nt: TGTGCCAGCAGTTACTCGAGGTGGGCCCCAGGAGAGCAGTACTTC
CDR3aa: CASSYSRWAPGEQYF

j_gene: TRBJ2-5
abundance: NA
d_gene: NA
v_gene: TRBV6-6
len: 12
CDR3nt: TGTGCCAGCCGGGACCTGCAAGAGACCCAGTACTTC
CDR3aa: CASRDLQETQYF

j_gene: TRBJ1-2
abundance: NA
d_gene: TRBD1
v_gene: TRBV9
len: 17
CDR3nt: TGTGCCAGCGGAACAGGGGAAGAGAAACTAGGTATCTATGGCTACACCTTC
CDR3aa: CASGTGEEKLGIYGYTF

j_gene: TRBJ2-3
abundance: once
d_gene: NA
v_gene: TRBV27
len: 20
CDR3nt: TGTGCCAGCAGTTTATCTTACGGGGGTTTGGGGTGGGTTAGCACAGATACGCAGTATTTT
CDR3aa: CASSLSYGGLGWVSTDTQYF

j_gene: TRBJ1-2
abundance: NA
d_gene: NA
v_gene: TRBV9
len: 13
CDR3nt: TGTGCCAGCAGCGGCCGGACCGACTATGGCTACACCTTC
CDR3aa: CASSGRTDYGYTF

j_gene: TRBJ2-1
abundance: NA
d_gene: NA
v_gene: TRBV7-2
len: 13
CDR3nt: TGTGCCAGCAGCCGGAGCGTCCGGAATGAGCAGTTCTTC
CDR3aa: CASSRSVRNEQFF

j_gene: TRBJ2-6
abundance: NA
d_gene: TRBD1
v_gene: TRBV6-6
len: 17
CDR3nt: TGTGCCAGCAGTCCGACCGGGACAGCTTCTGGGGCCAACGTCCTGACTTTC
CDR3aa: CASSPTGTASGANVLTF

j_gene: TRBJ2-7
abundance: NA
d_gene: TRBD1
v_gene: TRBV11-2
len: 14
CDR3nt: TGTGCCAGCAGCCTAGACAGGGGACTCAACGAGCAGTACTTC
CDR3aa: CASSLDRGLNEQYF

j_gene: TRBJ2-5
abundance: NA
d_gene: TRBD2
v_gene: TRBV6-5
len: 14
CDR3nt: TGTGCCAGCAGCCTTGGGACTTGGGAGGGGACCCAGTACTTC
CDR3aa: CASSLGTWEGTQYF

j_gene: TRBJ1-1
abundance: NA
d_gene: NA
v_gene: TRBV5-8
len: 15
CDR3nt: TGTGCCAGCAGCTTGGAAGGGCGGGGTAACACTGAAGCTTTCTTT
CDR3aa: CASSLEGRGNTEAFF

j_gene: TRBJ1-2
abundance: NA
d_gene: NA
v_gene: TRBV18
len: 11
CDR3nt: TGTGCCAGCTCAAATCGGAATGGCTACACCTTC
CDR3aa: CASSNRNGYTF

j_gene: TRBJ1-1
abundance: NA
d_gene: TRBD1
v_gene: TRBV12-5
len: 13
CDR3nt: TGTGCTAGTGATCAGGGGGCCCAGTGGGAAGCTTTCTTT
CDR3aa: CASDQGAQWEAFF

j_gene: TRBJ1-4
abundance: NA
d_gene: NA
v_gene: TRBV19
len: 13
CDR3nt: TGTGCCAAGACGACAGAGGAGGCGGAAAAACTGTTTTTT
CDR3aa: CAKTTEEAEKLFF

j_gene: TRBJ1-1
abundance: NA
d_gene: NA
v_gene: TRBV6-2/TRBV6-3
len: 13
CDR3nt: TGTGCCAGCAGTTCAGAAGGGTACACTGAAGCTTTCTTT
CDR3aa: CASSSEGYTEAFF

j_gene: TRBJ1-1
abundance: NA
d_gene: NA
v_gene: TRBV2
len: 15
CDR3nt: TGTGCCAGCAAGGCAGGACCACTTATGAACACTGAAGCTTTCTTT
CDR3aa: CASKAGPLMNTEAFF

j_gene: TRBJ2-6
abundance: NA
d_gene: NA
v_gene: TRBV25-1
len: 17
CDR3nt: TGTGCCAGCAGTGAACCATACTCCGGGCCTGGGGCCAACGTCCTGACTTTC
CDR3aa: CASSEPYSGPGANVLTF

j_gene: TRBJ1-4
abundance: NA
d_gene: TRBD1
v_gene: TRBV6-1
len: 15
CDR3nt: TGTGCCAGCAGTGAAGCTGGACAGGGAAAAGAAAAACTGTTTTTT
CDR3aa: CASSEAGQGKEKLFF

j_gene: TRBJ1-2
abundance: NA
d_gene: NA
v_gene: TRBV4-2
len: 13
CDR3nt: TGTGCCAGCAGCCAAGAGCGTGACTATGGCTACACCTTC
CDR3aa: CASSQERDYGYTF

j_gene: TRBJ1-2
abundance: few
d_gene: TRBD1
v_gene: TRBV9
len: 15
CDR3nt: TGTGCCAGCAGCGAATCAGGGGGCTTGGGCTATGGCTACACCTTC
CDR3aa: CASSESGGLGYGYTF

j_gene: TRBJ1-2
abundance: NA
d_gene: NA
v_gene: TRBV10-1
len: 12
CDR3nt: TGCGCCAGCAGTGACTCCGGGTATGGCTACACCTTC
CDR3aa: CASSDSGYGYTF

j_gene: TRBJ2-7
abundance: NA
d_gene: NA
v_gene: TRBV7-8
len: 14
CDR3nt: TGTGCCAGCAGCTCACGGACGGGCTCCTACGAGCAGTACTTC
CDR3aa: CASSSRTGSYEQYF

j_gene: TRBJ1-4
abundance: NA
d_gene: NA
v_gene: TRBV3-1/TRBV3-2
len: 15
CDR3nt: TGTGCCAGCAGCGAACAAGCCTTCTTTGTTGAAAAACTGTTTTTT
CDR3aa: CASSEQAFFVEKLFF

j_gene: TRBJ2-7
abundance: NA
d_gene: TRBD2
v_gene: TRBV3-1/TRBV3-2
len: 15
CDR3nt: TGTGCCAGCAGCCAAGCAGCGGGGAATGCTTTAGAGCAGTACTTC
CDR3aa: CASSQAAGNALEQYF

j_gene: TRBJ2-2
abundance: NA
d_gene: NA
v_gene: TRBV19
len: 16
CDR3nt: TGTGCCAGTAGTATCCCTCGGACAGTGAACACCGGGGAGCTGTTTTTT
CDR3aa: CASSIPRTVNTGELFF

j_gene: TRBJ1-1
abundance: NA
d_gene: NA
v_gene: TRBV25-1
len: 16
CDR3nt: TGTGCCAGCAAGGCAACCTTGAAGGGATGGAACACTGAAGCTTTCTTT
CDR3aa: CASKATLKGWNTEAFF

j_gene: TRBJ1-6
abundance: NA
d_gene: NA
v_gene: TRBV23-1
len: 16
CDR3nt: TGCGCCAGCAGTCCCCTTCGGGGGCGGAGGGATTCACCCCTCCACTTT
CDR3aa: CASSPLRGRRDSPLHF

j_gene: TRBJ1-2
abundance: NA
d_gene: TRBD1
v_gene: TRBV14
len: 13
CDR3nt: TGTGCCAGCAGCCAAGGGACAGGTTCGGCTCCCACCTTC
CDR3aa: CASSQGTGSAPTF

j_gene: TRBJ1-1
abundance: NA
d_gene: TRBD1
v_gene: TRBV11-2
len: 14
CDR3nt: TGTGCCAGCAGCCGGGGACAGGGAAACGGTGAAGCTTTCTTT
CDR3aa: CASSRGQGNGEAFF

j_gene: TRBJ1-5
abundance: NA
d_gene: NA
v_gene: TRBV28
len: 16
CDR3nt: TGTGCCAGCAGCCAATTGGGGCAGGGGAGCAATCAGCCCCAGCATTTT
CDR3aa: CASSQLGQGSNQPQHF

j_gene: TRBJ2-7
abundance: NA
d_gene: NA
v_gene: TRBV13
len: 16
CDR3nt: TGTGCCAGCAGCCTAGGGTCCGGACTATCAAGCTACGAGCAGTACTTC
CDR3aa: CASSLGSGLSSYEQYF

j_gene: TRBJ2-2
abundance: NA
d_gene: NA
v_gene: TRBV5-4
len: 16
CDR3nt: TGTGCCAGCAGCTTGAGAGGCTCGGCGAACACCGGGGAGCTGTTTTTT
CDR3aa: CASSLRGSANTGELFF

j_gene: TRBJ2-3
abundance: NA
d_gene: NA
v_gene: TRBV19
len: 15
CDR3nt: TGTGCCAGTAGTACGACAGGCGTAGAAACAGATACGCAGTATTTT
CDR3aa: CASSTTGVETDTQYF

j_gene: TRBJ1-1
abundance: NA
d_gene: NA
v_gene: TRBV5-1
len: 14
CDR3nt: TGCGCCAGCGCACCCGCGGCAGGGCGTTTTTGGGCTTTCTTT
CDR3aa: CASAPAAGRFWAFF

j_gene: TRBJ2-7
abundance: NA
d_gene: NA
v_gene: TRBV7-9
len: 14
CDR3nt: TGTGCCAGCAGCTTAGTAGGGATATCCTACGAGCAGTACTTC
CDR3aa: CASSLVGISYEQYF

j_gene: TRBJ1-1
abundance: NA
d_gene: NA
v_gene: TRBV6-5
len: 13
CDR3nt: TGTGCCAGCAGTTGGGGTGAGGGAACTGAAGCTTTCTTT
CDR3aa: CASSWGEGTEAFF

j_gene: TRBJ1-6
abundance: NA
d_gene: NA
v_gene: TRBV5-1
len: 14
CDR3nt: TGCGCCAGCAGCTCGACAGGTAACAATTCACCCCTCCACTTT
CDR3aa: CASSSTGNNSPLHF

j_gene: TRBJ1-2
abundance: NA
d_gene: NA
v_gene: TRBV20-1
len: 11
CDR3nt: TGCAGTGCCAGGTGGAACTATGGCTACACCTTC
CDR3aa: CSARWNYGYTF

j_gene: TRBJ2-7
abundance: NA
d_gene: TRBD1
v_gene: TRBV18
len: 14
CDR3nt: TGTGCCAGCTCACACCAGGGGGCTAGGGACGAGCAGTACTTC
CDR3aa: CASSHQGARDEQYF

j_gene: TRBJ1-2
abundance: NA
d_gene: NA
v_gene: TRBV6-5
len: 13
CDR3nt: TGTGCCAGCAGCCCCGCAGAGACATATGGCTACACCTTC
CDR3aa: CASSPAETYGYTF

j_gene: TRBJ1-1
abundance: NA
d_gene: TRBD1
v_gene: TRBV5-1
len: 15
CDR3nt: TGCGCCAGCAGCCCCCGGGACAGGGTTGGTGGCGATGCTTTCTTT
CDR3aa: CASSPRDRVGGDAFF